Each of the 27 T cell receptor beta chains below was sequenced from the same sample in a study of shared T cell receptors in the human thymus. The table came from immunoSEQ multiplex PCR; TCRdb's copy has only in-frame clones and leaves some out. Here the sample spans roughly 410,000 clones, 95% being singletons. The sequenced sample consisted of thymocytes. These receptors were taken from a human donor.

CDR3 bases: TGTGCCAGCAGCCACCTCTCCTACGAGCAGTACTTC. Amino acid sequence: CASSHLSYEQYF. This chain links TRBV14 with TRBJ2-7; D remains ambiguous. Germline V gene lookup returns CDR1 SGHDN and CDR2 FVKESK. V was trimmed by 3 bases and J by 0 bases, leaving 3 bases between them. The CDR3 extends over 12 amino acids.

The J gene is TRBJ1-1, the V gene TRBV14; no clear D. Trimming shortened V by 4 bases and J by 1 base, and 19 bases separated the two germline ends. This CDR3 is built from 17 residues. Per the germline V gene, CDR1 is SGHDN and CDR2 is FVKESK. CDR3 amino acids: CASSPRYDTFTNTEAFF. CDR3 nucleotides: TGTGCCAGCAGCCCCCGCTATGACACCTTCACGAACACTGAAGCTTTCTTT.

This clone was detected only once. As DNA, the CDR3 is TGTGCCAGCAGTTCCCCCTCCAAAGGGTCAACGGGGGAGCAGTACTTC. This gives the protein CASSSPSKGSTGEQYF. The chain employs TRBV28 and TRBJ2-7; D is possibly TRBD2 (5 bases). This CDR3 is built from 16 residues. The V end was cut by 4 bases, the J end by 7 bases, with 23 bases between. Per germline, CDR1 MDHEN and CDR2 SYDVKM.

The rearrangement links TRBV23-1 to TRBJ2-7; 11 nucleotides align to TRBD2. TRBV23-1 carries the ORF label, with uncertain function. The V gene end was trimmed by 4 bases and the J gene end by 3 bases; junction bases not matched to a gene: 8. The CDR3 covers 16 residues. The CDR3 is CASSPRRGLAGYEQYF. The CDR3 DNA follows: TGCGCCAGCAGTCCGCGAAGAGGACTAGCGGGCTACGAGCAGTACTTC.

V usage is TRBV7-9 and J usage is TRBJ2-3; 11 nucleotides agree with TRBD2. Germline loops: CDR1 SEHNR, CDR2 FQNEAQ (reference sequence). This CDR3 is built from 15 residues. Losses at the gene ends were 5 bases for V and 3 bases for J; bases not matched to a gene: 4. For the CDR3, the DNA is TGTGCCAGCAGCCATAGCGGGAGGGTGACAGATACGCAGTATTTT. Protein product: CASSHSGRVTDTQYF.

The gene calls are TRBV30 and TRBJ1-4, with D tentatively TRBD1 (6 bases). Germline V CDR1 and CDR2: GTSNPN, SVGIG (reference sequence). V gave up 4 bases and J gave up 3 bases, with 12 bases separating them. There are 14 residues in the CDR3. This chain's CDR3 is CAWTWRGANEKLFF. The CDR3 DNA reads as TGTGCCTGGACCTGGAGGGGGGCTAATGAAAAACTGTTTTTT.

J is TRBJ2-5 and V is TRBV6-1; D uncertain. Germline V CDR1 and CDR2: MNHNS, SASEGT. The CDR3 is 15 residues long. The V end lost 5 bases, the J end lost 5 bases, and 18 bases lay between the germline ends. CDR3 nucleotides: TGTGCCAGCAGTCCTCCTTGGGCCCCTGGGGAGACCCAGTACTTC. Amino acid sequence: CASSPPWAPGETQYF.

The gene calls are TRBV9 and TRBJ1-2; 9 bases are a match to TRBD1. Germline V gene data show CDR1 as SGDLS and CDR2 as YYNGEE. The CDR3 totals 18 residues. Trimming took 3 bases from V and 3 from J; bases not matched to a gene: 15. CDR3 region: CASSAVEGDRALHYGYTF. The CDR3 region has the DNA TGTGCCAGCAGCGCCGTAGAGGGGGACAGGGCGCTCCACTATGGCTACACCTTC.

This chain links TRBV5-4 with TRBJ2-7, with 7 bases that match TRBD2. Germline V gene data show CDR1 as SGHNT and CDR2 as YYREEE (reference sequence). After removal of 4 bases from V and 1 base from J, the junction contained 11 bases not matched to a gene. The CDR3 extends over 16 amino acids. This CDR3 reads CASSRGVREISYEQYF. CDR3 nucleotide sequence: TGTGCCAGCAGCCGGGGGGTGCGGGAGATATCCTACGAGCAGTACTTC.

The rearrangement links TRBV12-5 to TRBJ2-1; 10 bases agree with TRBD2. The germline CDR1 and CDR2 sequences are LGHNT and FRNRAP. Trimming at V came to 5 bases and at J to 3 bases, leaving 4 bases not matched to a gene. This CDR3 contains 15 residues. Here the CDR3 DNA reads TGTGCTAGTGGTCTTGTAGCGGGAGGCTACAATGAGCAGTTCTTC. As protein: CASGLVAGGYNEQFF.

The V call is TRBV5-8, the J call TRBJ2-4; D gene ambiguous. CDR3 size: 15 residues. CDR1 is SGHTS and CDR2 is YDEGEE in the germline V gene. The V end was cut by 3 bases, the J end by 0 bases, with 10 bases between. CDR3 in amino acids: CASSSPRVAKNIQYF. Here the CDR3 DNA reads TGTGCCAGCAGCTCCCCCCGGGTAGCCAAAAACATTCAGTACTTC.

The V call is TRBV5-1, the J call TRBJ2-7; 10 positions agree with TRBD2. The CDR3 runs 17 residues. Trimming cost V 0 bases and J 3 bases; bases outside gene matches: 9. The germline gives CDR1 SGHRS, CDR2 YFSETQ. The CDR3 here is CASSLGKAGGPSYEQYF. CDR3 bases: TGCGCCAGCAGCTTGGGTAAAGCGGGAGGGCCTAGCTACGAGCAGTACTTC. Complete variable domain (other parts from reference TRBV5-1 and TRBJ2-7): KAGVTQTPRYLIKTRGQQVTLSCSPISGHRSVSWYQQTPGQGLQFLFEYFSETQRNKGNFPGRFSGRQFSNSRSEMNVSTLELGDSALYLCASSLGKAGGPSYEQYFGPGTRLTVT.

The rearrangement uses TRBV28 and TRBJ2-7, with TRBD2 as a possible D gene (6 bases). The CDR3 is 17 amino acids. The V end was cut by 6 bases, the J end by 1 base, with 22 bases between. The germline gives CDR1 MDHEN, CDR2 SYDVKM. The CDR3 nucleotides read TGTGCCAGCAGCCGAATGTCGGGACTCACCCAGTCCTACGAGCAGTACTTC. It specifies CASSRMSGLTQSYEQYF.

The chain joins TRBV30 to TRBJ2-7, with D unresolved. The CDR3 totals 13 residues. Trimming cost V 0 bases and J 4 bases, with 10 bases left between them. Germline V gene sequence: CDR1 GTSNPN, CDR2 SVGIG (reference sequence). In nucleotides, the CDR3 is TGTGCCTGGAGTGTGGGAAGGGAATACGAGCAGTACTTC. This encodes CAWSVGREYEQYF.

The chain recombines TRBV5-4 with TRBJ2-7; 7 nucleotides line up with TRBD1. Germline loops: CDR1 SGHNT, CDR2 YYREEE (reference sequence). This CDR3 comprises 16 residues. Trimming at V came to 4 bases and at J to 0 bases, leaving 10 bases not matched to a gene. CDR3 coding DNA: TGTGCCAGCAGCCGCGTAGGCCGGACAGGCTCCTACGAGCAGTACTTC. It is translated as CASSRVGRTGSYEQYF.

The chain recombines TRBV6-5 with TRBJ1-2; TRBD1 aligns across 11 bases. This CDR3 has 15 residues. The J segment lost 3 bases and the V segment lost 7 bases, leaving 7 bases of the junction unmatched. The V gene's germline CDR1 is MNHEY and CDR2 SVGAGI. The CDR3, as DNA: TGTGCCAGCACCCCGGGGACAGGGGGATACTATGGCTACACCTTC. It yields the protein CASTPGTGGYYGYTF.

This chain links TRBV14 with TRBJ1-1; D perhaps matches TRBD1 (5 bases). The length of the CDR3 is 14 residues. Trimming stripped 3 bases from V and 3 bases from J, with 11 bases between. The germline CDR1 and CDR2 sequences are SGHDN and FVKESK. The CDR3 sequence: CASSQGEQHTEAFF. The CDR3 DNA reads as TGTGCCAGCAGCCAGGGGGAACAGCACACTGAAGCTTTCTTT.

This chain links TRBV5-1 with TRBJ1-6; D ambiguous. This CDR3 has 12 residues. Germline values: CDR1 SGHRS, CDR2 YFSETQ. Trimming cost V 4 bases and J 9 bases, with 8 bases left between them. The DNA for the CDR3 is TGCGCCAGCAGCGAGAAGGGTTCACCCCTCCACTTT. Protein sequence: CASSEKGSPLHF.

The chain couples TRBV6-1 to TRBJ1-5; D is unclear. Germline CDR1 is MNHNS and CDR2 is SASEGT. The V end was cut by 8 bases, the J end by 0 bases, with 11 bases between. The CDR3 loop spans 14 amino acids. In DNA, the CDR3 is TGTGCCAGCCGCGGAAGGGATAGCAATCAGCCCCAGCATTTT. As protein: CASRGRDSNQPQHF.

The chain carries TRBV27 and TRBJ1-1; 12 bases are a match to TRBD1. V trimming: 2 bases; J trimming: 2 bases; junction bases outside the gene matches: 6. In germline, CDR1 is MNHEY, CDR2 SMNVEV (reference sequence). The CDR3 runs to 17 residues. The CDR3, as DNA: TGTGCCAGCAGTTTACTTGGGACAGGGGGCGCAAACACTGAAGCTTTCTTT. Residues: CASSLLGTGGANTEAFF.

The chain recombines TRBV11-2 with TRBJ2-1; no firm D call. The CDR3 loop spans 12 amino acids. Trimming cost V 5 bases and J 3 bases, with 5 bases left between them. Germline V gives CDR1 SGHAT, CDR2 FQNNGV. The CDR3 region is CASSPIYNEQFF. DNA of the CDR3: TGTGCCAGCAGCCCGATCTACAATGAGCAGTTCTTC. Together with reference TRBV11-2 and TRBJ2-1, the CDR3 gives the full variable domain: EAGVAQSPRYKIIEKRQSVAFWCNPISGHATLYWYQQILGQGPKLLIQFQNNGVVDDSQLPKDRFSAERLKGVDSTLKIQPAKLEDSAVYLCASSPIYNEQFFGPGTRLTVL.

The CDR3, as DNA: TGTGCCAGCAGTTTAAGTGTCCCCACAGATACGCAGTATTTT. Translated: CASSLSVPTDTQYF. The V and J genes are TRBV27 and TRBJ2-3; no definite D call. Trimming left V 2 bases short and J 2 bases short, with 8 bases between. The CDR3 is made up of 14 amino acids. Per the germline V gene, CDR1 is MNHEY and CDR2 is SMNVEV (reference sequence).

The CDR3 here is CSLIGEGGSYNEQFF. The CDR3 nucleotides are TGCAGCCTTATAGGGGAGGGTGGGTCCTACAATGAGCAGTTCTTC. The chain couples TRBV29-1 to TRBJ2-1, with TRBD2 identical over 7 bases. The CDR3 length is 15 residues. The germline CDR1 and CDR2 sequences are SQVTM and ANQGSEA. V shed 8 bases, J shed 1 base, and the junction held 11 bases outside the gene matches.

The V and J genes are TRBV6-5 and TRBJ1-2, with no clear D. Germline CDR1 MNHEY, CDR2 SVGAGI. The V end lost 0 bases, the J end lost 4 bases, and 9 bases lay between the germline ends. The CDR3 sequence is 14 residues long. CDR3 residues: CASSYSEGGYGYTF. The CDR3 DNA follows: TGTGCCAGCAGTTACTCGGAGGGTGGCTATGGCTACACCTTC.

The chain recombines TRBV28 with TRBJ2-5; 10 bases agree with TRBD1. J gave up 1 base and V 5 bases, and 10 bases lay outside the gene matches. The CDR3 consists of 17 residues. The germline V gene has CDR1 MDHEN and CDR2 SYDVKM. CDR3 bases: TGTGCCAGCAGTCCCCGGGGGACAGGGGAAATCCAAGAGACCCAGTACTTC. Its translation is CASSPRGTGEIQETQYF.

This clone was counted a single time. V usage is TRBV10-2 and J usage is TRBJ2-1, with TRBD1 matching 8 bases. CDR1 WSHSY and CDR2 SAAADI come from the germline V gene. Unmatched junction bases numbered 9, after V lost 7 bases and J lost 4 bases. The CDR3 extends over 15 amino acids. Here the CDR3 reads CASMRGRQGYNEQFF. CDR3 bases: TGCGCCAGCATGCGGGGACGACAGGGGTACAATGAGCAGTTCTTC.

The rearrangement joins TRBV9 to TRBJ2-5; maybe TRBD2 (5 bases). The V end was cut by 0 bases, the J end by 2 bases, with 8 bases between. CDR3 length: 14 amino acids. Per germline, CDR1 SGDLS and CDR2 YYNGEE. The CDR3 loop is CASSVEGGQETQYF. The CDR3 nucleotides are TGTGCCAGCAGCGTAGAAGGAGGTCAAGAGACCCAGTACTTC.